The clone carrying this TCR beta chain was counted between two and nine times. What it binds is unknown. To make TCR beta libraries, researchers used iRepertoire HTBI primers and Arm-PCR of CDR3 regions. TCRdb re-derived calls from the multiplex PCR reads in MiXCR, one entry per CDR3 protein. The table has 680,000 or so distinct CDR3 sequences, under 20% seen once. Time point denoted: newly diagnosed GD, antithyroid drugs for less than 3 months. PBMCs provided the RNA from which the TCR library was made. The data belong to a study of regulatory T cells in long-lasting Graves disease. The study, taken as a whole, reports: Persistent disease showed a preference for TRBV28, TRBJ1-2 and TRBJ2-5. TCR diversity was lower in persistent Graves' patients than in newly diagnosed ones.

This CDR3 contains 15 residues. Per the germline V gene, CDR1 is LGHNA and CDR2 is YNFKEQ. V dropped 3 bases and J dropped 6; count of bases not matched to a gene: 3. These data were also reused for a study on T cells in Graves' hyperthyroidism and ophthalmopathy. That paper notes: Most thyroid clonotypes that were expanded above 0.001 also turned up in blood.

The sequence derives from a woman younger than 45 with Graves disease. The chain recombines TRBV4-2 with TRBJ2-1, with TRBD2 matching over 12 bases. The source was peripheral blood mononuclear cells (PBMCs), collected at new diagnosis, from a patient treated with antithyroid drugs. The CDR3 DNA reads TGTGCCAGCAGCCAGACTAGCGGGAGTCGCAATGAGCAGTTCTTC. The encoded protein is CASSQTSGSRNEQFF.